Listed below are T cell receptor beta chains from one sample, sequenced in a study of T cell responses to AZD1222 COVID-19 vaccine. Generated by immunoSEQ multiplex PCR, the TCRdb table keeps only in-frame clones and is missing some. The top ten clones hold roughly 1.8% of a sample with about 100,000 clones, about nine tenths of them seen once. The source was peripheral blood, collected on day 0 of AZD1222 vaccination. The receptors here all came from an adult in good health. CDR3s include the opening cysteine and the closing phenylalanine or tryptophan. The D gene is left open where the match is weak. Rows give clone size only sometimes, using once, few, many, or a class for an expanded clone.

D,size,V,J,DNA,CDR3
-,-,TRBV5-1,TRBJ1-1,TGCGCCAGCTCACGGGGGACAAAAAACACTGAAGCTTTCTTT,CASSRGTKNTEAFF
-,-,TRBV5-4,TRBJ1-3,TGTGCCAGCAGCTTTGGGACACTGAGCTCTGGAAACACCATATATTTT,CASSFGTLSSGNTIYF
-,-,TRBV7-3,TRBJ2-2,TGTGCCAGCAGCTCCCTAGGTACCGGGGAGCTGTTTTTT,CASSSLGTGELFF
-,-,TRBV3-1/TRBV3-2,TRBJ1-2,TGTGCCAGCAGCCGATACCCGACATTCGCGGATGGCTACACCTTC,CASSRYPTFADGYTF
TRBD2,few,TRBV11-2,TRBJ2-2,TGTGCCAGCAGCTTAGAACTAGCGGGAGGATACGGGGAGCTGTTTTTT,CASSLELAGGYGELFF
-,few,TRBV28,TRBJ1-6,TGTGCCAGCAGTTTCGGCAGGGGCCATTCACCCCTCCACTTT,CASSFGRGHSPLHF
-,-,TRBV6-1,TRBJ2-2,TGTGCCAGCAGTGAAGTGGTGGGAGCGAACACCGGGGAGCTGTTTTTT,CASSEVVGANTGELFF
-,-,TRBV4-1,TRBJ2-6,TGCGCCAGCAGCCAAAGATTGTCCGGGGCGCAAGGGGCCAACGTCCTGACTTTC,CASSQRLSGAQGANVLTF
TRBD1,-,TRBV13,TRBJ2-1,TGTGCCAGCAGCAGACAGGGACAGGGTTTTACAAATGAGCAGTTCTTC,CASSRQGQGFTNEQFF
-,-,TRBV6-5,TRBJ2-1,TGTGCCAGCAGTTTAACTAGCCCCGACTCCTACAATGAGCAGTTCTTC,CASSLTSPDSYNEQFF
-,-,TRBV15,TRBJ1-6,TGTGCCACCAGCAGAGATAGGGATAATTCACCCCTCCACTTT,CATSRDRDNSPLHF
-,-,TRBV7-8,TRBJ1-1,TGTGCCAGCAGCACAGGGTTTATCGGTTTCAGCACTGAAGCTTTCTTT,CASSTGFIGFSTEAFF
TRBD1,-,TRBV7-8,TRBJ1-3,TGTGCCAGCAGCCGACAGGGGTCGGGGAACACCATATATTTT,CASSRQGSGNTIYF
TRBD2,-,TRBV12-3/TRBV12-4,TRBJ2-4,TGTGCCAGCAGTTTGACTAGCGCAAACATTCAGTACTTC,CASSLTSANIQYF
-,-,TRBV2,TRBJ1-1,TGTGCCAGCAGTGAAGGTAGGAATGAAGCTTTCTTT,CASSEGRNEAFF
TRBD2,-,TRBV11-1,TRBJ2-5,TGTGCCAGCAGCTTAGTTACGGGAGGTGCCGGAGAGACCCAGTACTTC,CASSLVTGGAGETQYF
TRBD2,-,TRBV5-1,TRBJ2-1,TGCGCCAGCAGCTTGTTAGCGGGAGGATCCTACAATGAGCAGTTCTTC,CASSLLAGGSYNEQFF
TRBD1,once,TRBV6-5,TRBJ2-2,TGTGCCAGCAGGAGATACAGGGGATCCACCGGGGAGCTGTTTTTT,CASRRYRGSTGELFF
-,-,TRBV2,TRBJ2-1,TGTGCCAGCAGCGAGTACAATGAGCAGTTCTTC,CASSEYNEQFF
-,-,TRBV24-1,TRBJ2-1,TGTGCCGCCACGGGAAGGTCTGGGAATGAGCAGTTCTTC,CAATGRSGNEQFF
TRBD2,-,TRBV9,TRBJ2-7,TGTGCCAGCAGCTCGCCAGGGAGGGACTACGAGCAGTACTTC,CASSSPGRDYEQYF
-,-,TRBV28,TRBJ1-2,TGTGCCAGCAGTTTCCCCCTGGCGGATATCAATGGCTACACCTTC,CASSFPLADINGYTF
-,-,TRBV19,TRBJ2-7,TGTGCCAGTAGTCCAGGGCGCGAGCAGTACTTC,CASSPGREQYF
-,-,TRBV5-8,TRBJ2-5,TGTGCCAGCAGCTTGGCCGGCCGGACCGACTCAAACGGGGAGACCCAGTACTTC,CASSLAGRTDSNGETQYF
-,-,TRBV6-5,TRBJ1-5,TGTGCCAGCATCGAAAGGGGGGGCCCTAATCAGCCCCAGCATTTT,CASIERGGPNQPQHF
TRBD2,-,TRBV5-6,TRBJ2-7,TGTGCCAGCAGCTTGGGACCGCTGACTAGCGGGACTAACGAGCAGTACTTC,CASSLGPLTSGTNEQYF
-,-,TRBV12-3/TRBV12-4,TRBJ2-7,TGTGCCAGCAGATTGGCGGTTAGAGGAGAGCAGTACTTC,CASRLAVRGEQYF
-,-,TRBV20-1,TRBJ2-1,TGCAGTGGCGGGGAGCAGTTCTTC,CSGGEQFF
-,-,TRBV6-6,TRBJ1-5,TGTGCCGGCCAAGGGGATAGCAATCAGCCCCAGCATTTT,CAGQGDSNQPQHF
-,-,TRBV7-6,TRBJ2-7,TGTGCCAGCAGCTCAACAGGACCAAACTACGAGCAGTACTTC,CASSSTGPNYEQYF
-,-,TRBV5-4,TRBJ2-5,TGTGCCAGCAGCTTGGGACAGCGCTCCCAAGAGACCCAGTACTTC,CASSLGQRSQETQYF
TRBD2,-,TRBV7-2,TRBJ2-1,TGTGCCAGCAGCGAACTAGCGGGAGGGCCAGCGACCAAGCAGTTCTTC,CASSELAGGPATKQFF
-,-,TRBV11-2,TRBJ1-1,TGTGCCAGCAGCTTAGCCGGGACCACTGAAGCTTTCTTT,CASSLAGTTEAFF
-,-,TRBV5-6,TRBJ2-7,TGTGCCAGCAGCTTGGACACCCGCTACGAGCAGTACTTC,CASSLDTRYEQYF
TRBD1,-,TRBV30,TRBJ1-5,TGTGCCTGGAGTTACCGTCGACAGGGGCGACAGGGAGGGGGTCAGCCCCAGCATTTT,CAWSYRRQGRQGGGQPQHF
-,once,TRBV30,TRBJ1-5,TGTGCCTGGAGTGTACCTTCGCCAGGGTCGTATAGCAATCAGCCCCAGCATTTT,CAWSVPSPGSYSNQPQHF
TRBD1,once,TRBV28,TRBJ1-5,TGTGCCAGCAGTTTCGGCCAGGGGGCGGGCAATCAGCCCCAGCATTTT,CASSFGQGAGNQPQHF
-,-,TRBV7-3,TRBJ2-1,TGTGCCAGCAGCTCGGCGGAGAGCTCCTACAATGAGCAGTTCTTC,CASSSAESSYNEQFF
TRBD2,once,TRBV5-1,TRBJ2-1,TGCGCCAGCAGTGGGGGACTAGCGGCCGCGAGCTCCTACAATGAGCAGTTCTTC,CASSGGLAAASSYNEQFF
-,-,TRBV15,TRBJ2-1,TGTGCCACCAGCAGAGATTCGACAGAGTACAATGAGCAGTTCTTC,CATSRDSTEYNEQFF
-,few,TRBV19,TRBJ1-5,TGTGCCACTAACAGGGTCAATCAGCCCCAGCATTTT,CATNRVNQPQHF
TRBD1,-,TRBV4-1,TRBJ2-2,TGCGCCAGCAGCCACGACCCGAACGGACAGGGAAACACCGGGGAGCTGTTTTTT,CASSHDPNGQGNTGELFF
TRBD1,-,TRBV7-9,TRBJ1-2,TGTGCCAGCAGCTTAAGGGACAGTAGCCCCTATGGCTACACCTTC,CASSLRDSSPYGYTF
TRBD1,-,TRBV28,TRBJ2-7,TGTGCCAGCAGAGTCCCGGGACAGGGTTATTCTAGTGACTACGAGCAGTACTTC,CASRVPGQGYSSDYEQYF
TRBD1,-,TRBV2,TRBJ1-4,TGTGCCAGCCTGCGTACAGGGGACTTTGGAAAACTGTTTTTT,CASLRTGDFGKLFF
TRBD1,-,TRBV11-2,TRBJ1-4,TGTGCCAGCAGCTTGAGGGGGCAGGGTAATGAAAAACTGTTTTTT,CASSLRGQGNEKLFF
-,-,TRBV12-3/TRBV12-4,TRBJ1-2,TGTGCCAGCACCCAGGGCGGTGGCTATGGCTACACCTTC,CASTQGGGYGYTF
TRBD1,-,TRBV4-2,TRBJ2-7,TGTGCCAGCAGCCAGGGACAGGGGGACTACGAGCAGTACTTC,CASSQGQGDYEQYF
-,few,TRBV7-9,TRBJ1-4,TGTGCCAGCAGCTTAGAAGGGGGGGCAACTAATGAAAAACTGTTTTTT,CASSLEGGATNEKLFF
TRBD1,-,TRBV4-1,TRBJ2-2,TGCGCCAGCAGCCCTTCTGGACAGGGGTTGGTGGCCGGGGAGCTGTTTTTT,CASSPSGQGLVAGELFF
-,-,TRBV3-1/TRBV3-2,TRBJ2-4,TGTGCCAGCAGCCAAAGCGGAAACATTCAGTACTTC,CASSQSGNIQYF
TRBD1,-,TRBV10-3,TRBJ1-5,TGTGCCTCGGCACAGGGGCTTCTTCAGTACGGTCAGCCCCAGCATTTT,CASAQGLLQYGQPQHF
TRBD2,-,TRBV5-4,TRBJ2-1,TGTGCCAGCAGCCCGGCTAGCGGGAACTACAATGAGCAGTTCTTC,CASSPASGNYNEQFF
-,-,TRBV7-2,TRBJ2-3,TGTGCCAGCAGCTCCCGGTGGGGTACAGATACGCAGTATTTT,CASSSRWGTDTQYF
-,-,TRBV6-6,TRBJ1-3,TGTGCCAGCAGTTCAAGGACAGTCAGCTCTGGAAACACCATATATTTT,CASSSRTVSSGNTIYF
TRBD1,-,TRBV7-3,TRBJ2-2,TGTGCCAGCAGCCCAGGGACAGCGAACACCGGGGAGCTGTTTTTT,CASSPGTANTGELFF
TRBD2,few,TRBV5-1,TRBJ2-1,TGCGCCAGCAGCTTGACTAGCGGGAGCTCCTACAATGAGCAGTTCTTC,CASSLTSGSSYNEQFF
TRBD1,-,TRBV7-9,TRBJ2-7,TGTGCCAGCAGCGCAGGACAGGGGGCATCCTACGAGCAGTACTTC,CASSAGQGASYEQYF
-,-,TRBV3-1/TRBV3-2,TRBJ1-1,TGTGCCAGCAGCCGCAGCGGGGGGCGCGGTGAAGCTTTCTTT,CASSRSGGRGEAFF